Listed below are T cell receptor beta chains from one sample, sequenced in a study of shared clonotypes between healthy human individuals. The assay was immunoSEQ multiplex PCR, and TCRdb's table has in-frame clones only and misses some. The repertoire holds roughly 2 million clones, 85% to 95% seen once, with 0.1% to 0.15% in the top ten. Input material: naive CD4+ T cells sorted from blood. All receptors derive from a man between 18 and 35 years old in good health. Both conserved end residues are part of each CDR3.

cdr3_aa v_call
CASSPSDRAYGYTF TRBV19
CASSEIRTSGYEQYF TRBV10-2
CASSLLGQGPNEQYF TRBV5-4
CASSPEGAQRETQYF TRBV7-2
CASSYRQGRDTEAFF TRBV6-5
CASSEKRPYEQYF TRBV21-1
CASSVGYSGANVLTF TRBV2
CAISGPGTGYYNEQFF TRBV10-3
CASSLTGGNQPQHF TRBV28
CSVGGNSGELFF TRBV29-1
CASSQGSGYTF TRBV6-6
CASSYRDYEQYF TRBV7-9
CASNSGVRDTQYF TRBV7-9
CAISDVTPNYGYTF TRBV10-3
CASSPLGTSSGEQYF TRBV18
CASSSWTIDEQYF TRBV5-5
CASSLGLAYEQYF TRBV11-2
CASSEKQGIGAFF TRBV25-1
CASSSTGDTQYF TRBV5-1
CATGRGNTGELFF TRBV10-3
CASSLGLPNYGYTF TRBV5-1
CASSSAPRPGELFF TRBV28
CASSESLAGFSQYF TRBV10-1
CASSQEWGTKGNEQYF TRBV4-3
CASSLWEGTGELFF TRBV5-4
CASSLGALAGVTDTQYF TRBV5-8
CASSYRVYGATNEKLFF TRBV7-9
CASRARAASTDTQYF TRBV2
CAIGLAGVDEQFF TRBV10-3
CASSLGTVESSYEQYF TRBV5-1
CASTPPGRDHYEQYF TRBV7-2
CSGVLGTGNTGELFF TRBV29-1